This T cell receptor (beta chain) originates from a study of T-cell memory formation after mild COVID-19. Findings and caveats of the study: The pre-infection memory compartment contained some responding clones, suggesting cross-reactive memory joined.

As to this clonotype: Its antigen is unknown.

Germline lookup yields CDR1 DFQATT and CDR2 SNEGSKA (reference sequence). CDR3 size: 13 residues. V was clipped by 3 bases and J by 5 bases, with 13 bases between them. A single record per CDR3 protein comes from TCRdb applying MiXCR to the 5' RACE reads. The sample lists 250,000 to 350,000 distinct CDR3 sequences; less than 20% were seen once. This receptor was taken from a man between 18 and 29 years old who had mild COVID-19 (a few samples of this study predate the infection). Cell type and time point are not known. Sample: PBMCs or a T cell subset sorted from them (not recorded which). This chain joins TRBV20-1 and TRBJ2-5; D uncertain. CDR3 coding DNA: TGCAGTGCTAGTTTGTGGGCGCGGGAGACCCAGTACTTC. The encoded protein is CSASLWARETQYF.